This T cell receptor beta chain comes out of a study of Graves' ophthalmopathy and Graves' hyperthyroidism. Broader study findings: Among thyroid clonotypes expanded above 0.001 frequency, most also appeared in blood.

Beta-chain TCR CDR3 regions were amplified from RNA transcripts. Following a first-round RT-PCR that used HTBI primers, a second-round multiplex PCR was carried out. One entry per CDR3 protein, called by TCRdb with MiXCR from the multiplex PCR reads. The sample records just over 600,000 distinct CDR3 sequences, approximately 21% being singletons. To note about this clonotype: Its target is not known.

The TCR sequence derives from a woman between 18 and 30 years old with stable Graves' hyperthyroidism. Some clones in this sample may be carry-over from other donors' samples. Sample: peripheral blood.

The CDR3 nucleotides are TGTGCCAGCAGTTCGGGGGACTCGGCCTACGAGCAGTACTTC. It is translated as CASSSGDSAYEQYF. This chain uses TRBV6-5 with TRBJ2-7; weak D call: TRBD2 (6 bases). This CDR3 is 14 amino acids long. The V gene's germline CDR1 is MNHEY and CDR2 SVGAGI. V gave up 4 bases and J gave up 2 bases, with 12 bases separating them.